These 16 T cell receptor beta chains came from one sample sequenced in a study of blood T cell repertoires in COVID-19. Sequencing was performed with immunoSEQ multiplex PCR; in TCRdb, only in-frame clones are kept and a portion is missing. The sample lists some 83,000 clones, 82% occurring once. Sample: peripheral blood. Receptors originate from a man in his fifties or sixties with acute or convalescent COVID-19.

The chain has TRBV6-6 and TRBJ2-3; D is possibly TRBD1 (6 bases). The germline V gene has CDR1 MNHNY and CDR2 SVGAGI (reference sequence). The ends were cut back, 7 bases at V and 0 bases at J, with 14 bases in the middle. The CDR3 loop spans 15 amino acids. CDR3 nucleotides: TGTGCCAGCACCACCGGGACACCAAGCACAGATACGCAGTATTTT. Translating gives CASTTGTPSTDTQYF.

V gene TRBV7-9 combines with J gene TRBJ2-5; D is ambiguous. Germline loops: CDR1 SEHNR, CDR2 FQNEAQ (reference sequence). The CDR3 contains 11 residues. The V gene lost 7 bases and the J gene lost 3 bases, with 6 bases spanning the gap. In DNA, the CDR3 is TGTGCCAGCAAAGGAGAAGAGACCCAGTACTTC. Translating gives CASKGEETQYF. The entire variable domain, with the rest obtained from reference TRBV7-9 and TRBJ2-5, is as follows: DTGVSQNPRHKITKRGQNVTFRCDPISEHNRLYWYRQTLGQGPEFLTYFQNEAQLEKSRLLSDRFSAERPKGSFSTLEIQRTEQGDSAMYLCASKGEETQYFGPGTRLLVL.

V and J are TRBV20-1 and TRBJ2-3; TRBD1 matches at 7 bases. The V gene end was trimmed by 8 bases and the J gene end by 10 bases; junction bases not matched to a gene: 6. The germline V gene has CDR1 DFQATT and CDR2 SNEGSKA (reference sequence). The CDR3 consists of 10 residues. CDR3 region: CSQGVESQYF. DNA of the CDR3: TGCAGTCAGGGGGTGGAGTCGCAGTATTTT.

The chain is built from TRBV18 and TRBJ2-1, with 7 positions matching TRBD2. Germline CDR1 KGHSH, CDR2 LQKENI. This CDR3 has 16 residues. J was trimmed by 4 bases and V by 0 bases; bases with no gene match: 6. The CDR3 loop is CASSPPGEGLYNEQFF. The CDR3 bases are TGTGCCAGCTCACCACCGGGGGAGGGTTTATACAATGAGCAGTTCTTC.

This chain uses TRBV7-2 with TRBJ2-1; a possible D gene is TRBD2 (5 bases). V lost 2 bases to trimming and J lost 8 bases, with 10 bases between them. The CDR3 length is 13 residues. CDR1 is SGHTA and CDR2 is FQGNSA in the germline V gene. CDR3 DNA sequence: TGTGCCAGCAGCTTACCGCAGGAGGATGAGCAGTTCTTC. Residues: CASSLPQEDEQFF.

V and J are TRBV4-3 and TRBJ1-4; possible D gene TRBD1, 6 bases. V gave up 0 bases and J gave up 4 bases, with 12 bases separating them. Germline CDR1 reads LGHNA; CDR2 reads YSLEER. This CDR3 region has 16 residues. The CDR3 DNA reads TGCGCCAGCAGCCAAGATCAACAGGGCCATAATGAAAAACTGTTTTTT. Translated, it gives CASSQDQQGHNEKLFF.

Written as DNA, the CDR3 is TGTGCCAGCAGTTTATTCTACTCTGGAAACACCATATATTTT. This gives the protein CASSLFYSGNTIYF. The V gene is TRBV28, the J gene TRBJ1-3; no reliable D call. Germline lookup yields CDR1 MDHEN and CDR2 SYDVKM. This CDR3 contains 14 residues. Trimming shortened V by 1 base and J by 0 bases, and 4 bases separated the two germline ends.

The rearrangement uses TRBV19 and TRBJ2-7; D is perhaps TRBD2 (7 bases). CDR1 is LNHDA, CDR2 SQIVND, per germline (reference sequence). The V gene lost 5 bases and the J gene lost 6 bases, with 14 bases spanning the gap. This CDR3 is built from 13 residues. The CDR3, as DNA: TGTGCCAGTAGTCGCTACAGGGAGGGCGAGCAGTACTTC. Amino acids: CASSRYREGEQYF.

The J gene is TRBJ1-3, the V gene TRBV9; 7 nucleotides match TRBD1. The CDR3 is 17 residues long. Germline V gene lookup returns CDR1 SGDLS and CDR2 YYNGEE. The trim removed 7 bases at V and 0 bases at J, leaving 13 bases unmatched. The CDR3 spells CASAQNRGPHSGNTIYF. CDR3 DNA sequence: TGTGCCAGCGCCCAAAACAGGGGCCCACACTCTGGAAACACCATATATTTT.

The chain links TRBV18 to TRBJ1-4; 9 nucleotides match TRBD1. The CDR3 is made up of 18 amino acids. From germline, CDR1 is KGHSH and CDR2 LQKENI. V lost 5 bases, J lost 7 bases, and 17 bases stayed unmatched. CDR3 protein: CASSRGQGQRLSSEKLFF. The CDR3 bases are TGTGCCAGCTCAAGGGGACAGGGTCAAAGGCTAAGCTCTGAAAAACTGTTTTTT.

The chain combines TRBV7-2 with TRBJ1-3; TRBD1 agrees at 11 bases. The CDR3 has 15 amino acids. With 5 bases clipped from V and 5 bases from J, the junction kept 5 bases outside the gene matches. Germline V gene data show CDR1 as SGHTA and CDR2 as FQGNSA. CDR3: CASSLGQGARNTIYF. The DNA of the CDR3 is TGTGCCAGCAGCCTCGGACAGGGGGCGAGAAACACCATATATTTT.

This chain uses TRBV19 with TRBJ1-2, with D unresolved. The V gene's germline CDR1 is LNHDA and CDR2 SQIVND (reference sequence). V lost 0 bases and J lost 4, with 18 bases in between. This CDR3 contains 17 residues. In DNA form, the CDR3 reads TGTGCCAGTAGTATAGAAGGCTACGAGGGAAGGCCCTATGGCTACACCTTC. Protein sequence: CASSIEGYEGRPYGYTF.

This clone has only a few counts. The chain employs TRBV4-3 and TRBJ1-6; D unresolved. The V end was cut by 0 bases, the J end by 5 bases, with 11 bases between. The CDR3 contains 16 residues. CDR1 LGHNA and CDR2 YSLEER come from the germline V gene. The CDR3 bases are TGCGCCAGCAGCCAAGATGCAGGCAGGCATAATTCACCCCTCCACTTT. It yields the protein CASSQDAGRHNSPLHF.

This rearrangement joins TRBV10-1 to TRBJ2-5; possible D gene TRBD1, 6 bases. Germline V gives CDR1 WNHNN, CDR2 SYGVQD (reference sequence). The CDR3 is made up of 18 amino acids. V gave up 6 bases and J gave up 4 bases, with 27 bases separating them. CDR3 protein: CASSEGSGTSLSGETQYF. The CDR3 DNA sequence: TGCGCCAGCAGCGAGGGATCCGGGACAAGTCTTTCGGGAGAGACCCAGTACTTC.

This clone was seen a single time. The chain combines TRBV6-5 with TRBJ1-1; weak D call: TRBD1 (6 bases). This CDR3 is built from 13 residues. With 6 bases removed from V and 6 bases from J, the gap between germline ends came to 14 bases. Germline CDR1 and CDR2: MNHEY and SVGAGI. The CDR3 loop reads CASSLTGSPEAFF. The CDR3 DNA reads TGTGCCAGCAGCTTAACAGGGTCCCCTGAAGCTTTCTTT.

The rearrangement links TRBV5-1 to TRBJ1-4, with D tentatively TRBD1 (5 bases). Per germline, CDR1 SGHRS and CDR2 YFSETQ. Deletions cut 3 bases from V and 7 bases from J, with 16 bases between. The CDR3 is made up of 15 amino acids. The CDR3 sequence is CASSSAGGLGEKLFF. CDR3 nucleotide sequence: TGCGCCAGCAGCTCCGCGGGGGGATTAGGTGAAAAACTGTTTTTT.